Below are 8 T cell receptor beta chains sequenced from a single sample in a study of cytomegalovirus exposure and HLA in healthy donors (dated by TCRdb to about 2017). Libraries were built with the immunoSEQ multiplex PCR assay. A mixture of 60 forward primers for TCR Vbeta segments and 13 reverse primers for TCR Jbeta segments was used in the multiplex PCR. TCRdb's version of the immuneACCESS table is confined to in-frame rearrangements and falls short of the full clone set. An unresolved V gene accounts for under half of the shortfall where checked; the remainder is of unknown origin. This sample has 100,000 or so clones in its table, and 60% to 80% of those were observed once. Clones ranked in the top ten supply under 5.5% of the sample. What was sequenced was PBMCs. The source is a young woman in good health and CMV-seropositive.

The chain recombines TRBV25-1 with TRBJ2-1; no reliable D call. Trimming pared 10 bases from V and 9 bases from J, leaving 10 bases between. This CDR3 spans 10 amino acids. The germline V gene encodes CDR1 MGHDK and CDR2 SYGVNS. The CDR3 here is CATSRVEQFF. DNA for the CDR3: TGTGCCACCTCACGGGTTGAGCAGTTCTTC.

This clone was counted a single time. The chain employs TRBV6-1 and TRBJ1-5; TRBD1 is a possible D gene (6 bases). The V and J ends lost 4 bases and 2 bases respectively, with 12 bases between them. CDR1 and CDR2 (germline): MNHNS, SASEGT. This CDR3 spans 15 amino acids. In DNA form, the CDR3 reads TGTGCCAGCAGTGGGGGGACATCTGGCAATCAGCCCCAGCATTTT. Residues: CASSGGTSGNQPQHF.

The chain joins TRBV18 to TRBJ2-7; the match to TRBD1 covers 12 bases. V gave up 2 bases and J gave up 5 bases; unmatched junction bases: 4. Germline CDR1 reads KGHSH; CDR2 reads LQKENI. This CDR3 is 15 amino acids long. The CDR3 DNA reads as TGTGCCAGCTCACCATCCGGGACAGGGGGCAACGAGCAGTACTTC. Translation gives CASSPSGTGGNEQYF.

The chain carries TRBV4-1 and TRBJ2-7; 8 bases align to TRBD2. The CDR3 totals 15 residues. The trim removed 3 bases at V and 5 bases at J, leaving 9 bases unmatched. Germline loops: CDR1 MGHRA, CDR2 YSYEKL. CDR3 region: CASSHRLAKSDEQYF. DNA of the CDR3: TGCGCCAGCAGCCACCGACTAGCGAAGAGCGACGAGCAGTACTTC.

The rearrangement uses TRBV11-1 and TRBJ2-1, with D uncertain. Trimming cost V 1 base and J 4 bases, with 5 bases left between them. Germline loops: CDR1 SGHAT, CDR2 FQDESV (reference sequence). This CDR3 is 13 amino acids long. CDR3 in amino acids: CASSLGPYNEQFF. The CDR3 DNA reads TGTGCCAGCAGCTTAGGTCCGTACAATGAGCAGTTCTTC.

V and J are TRBV30 and TRBJ2-2; 8 bases align to TRBD2. Per the germline V gene, CDR1 is GTSNPN and CDR2 is SVGIG (reference sequence). The CDR3 contains 15 residues. The V gene end was trimmed by 2 bases and the J gene end by 5 bases; junction bases not matched to a gene: 7. DNA of the CDR3: TGTGCCTGGAGTCCTCGGGAGGGCTGGACCGGGGAGCTGTTTTTT. This gives the protein CAWSPREGWTGELFF.

This clone appeared a single time. The rearrangement links TRBV30 to TRBJ2-5; D call uncertain. Germline values: CDR1 GTSNPN, CDR2 SVGIG (reference sequence). V was shortened by 2 bases and J by 1 base, with 5 bases between the two germline ends. The length of the CDR3 is 12 residues. CDR3 amino acids: CAWSPVQETQYF. As DNA, the CDR3 is TGTGCCTGGAGTCCGGTCCAAGAGACCCAGTACTTC.

The chain uses TRBV6-6 and TRBJ2-7; tentative D call: TRBD1 (6 bases). CDR1 is MNHNY and CDR2 is SVGAGI in the germline V gene (reference sequence). This CDR3 contains 13 residues. V lost 5 bases and J lost 7, with 15 bases in between. The CDR3 loop is CASSPPDSREQYF. In DNA, the CDR3 is TGTGCCAGCAGTCCCCCGGACAGCCGGGAGCAGTACTTC.